Listed below are T cell receptor beta chains from one sample, sequenced in a study of OX40 agonist ivuxolimab in advanced cancers. Measured with immunoSEQ multiplex PCR; TCRdb has only the in-frame clones, and not every one. The sample shows about 79,000 clones, roughly 80% of them seen only once. This sample comprised CD4+ or CD8+ T cells sorted from blood, obtained in a trial of the OX40 agonist ivuxolimab. These TCRs come from an adult with an advanced solid tumor such as melanoma, head and neck, liver or kidney cancer. The CDR3 runs from the conserved cysteine through the conserved F or W. The D gene is left open where the match is weak. The size of a clone is reported for some rows only, either as once, few or many, or as a class for expanded clones.

V gene: TRBV4-1; J gene: TRBJ1-5; D gene: -; clone size: -; CDR3 protein: CASSSPGTLGPQHF; CDR3 DNA: TGCGCCAGCAGCTCGCCGGGAACCCTTGGGCCCCAGCATTTT
V gene: TRBV7-9; J gene: TRBJ1-2; D gene: -; clone size: -; CDR3 protein: CASSLGTFSNYGYTF; CDR3 DNA: TGTGCCAGCAGCTTAGGAACTTTTTCTAACTATGGCTACACCTTC
V gene: TRBV11-3; J gene: TRBJ2-6; D gene: TRBD1; clone size: -; CDR3 protein: CASGDRARSGANVLTF; CDR3 DNA: TGTGCCAGCGGGGACAGGGCGCGCTCTGGGGCCAACGTCCTGACTTTC
V gene: TRBV27; J gene: TRBJ1-2; D gene: -; clone size: -; CDR3 protein: CASKKETVYGYTF; CDR3 DNA: TGTGCCAGCAAGAAGGAGACAGTCTATGGCTACACCTTC
V gene: TRBV7-9; J gene: TRBJ1-2; D gene: -; clone size: -; CDR3 protein: CASQRQEGYTF; CDR3 DNA: TGTGCCAGCCAGAGACAGGAGGGCTACACCTTC
V gene: TRBV5-5; J gene: TRBJ1-5; D gene: TRBD1; clone size: once; CDR3 protein: CASSQQGWGQPQHF; CDR3 DNA: TGTGCCAGCAGCCAACAGGGGTGGGGGCAGCCCCAGCATTTT
V gene: TRBV5-1; J gene: TRBJ2-2; D gene: -; clone size: -; CDR3 protein: CASSSSRPANTGELFF; CDR3 DNA: TGCGCCAGCAGCTCTTCTAGGCCAGCCAACACCGGGGAGCTGTTTTTT
V gene: TRBV19; J gene: TRBJ2-2; D gene: -; clone size: -; CDR3 protein: CASTLSSGELFF; CDR3 DNA: TGTGCCAGTACCTTGTCTTCAGGGGAGCTGTTTTTT
V gene: TRBV28; J gene: TRBJ2-5; D gene: -; clone size: -; CDR3 protein: CASYTRVVAPQETQYF; CDR3 DNA: TGTGCCAGCTATACCAGGGTTGTGGCCCCACAAGAGACCCAGTACTTC
V gene: TRBV5-1; J gene: TRBJ2-3; D gene: -; clone size: -; CDR3 protein: CASSLTIGSDTQYF; CDR3 DNA: TGCGCCAGCAGCCTCACAATTGGGTCAGATACGCAGTATTTT
V gene: TRBV9; J gene: TRBJ2-6; D gene: -; clone size: -; CDR3 protein: CASRDPGANVLTF; CDR3 DNA: TGTGCCAGTCGGGACCCCGGGGCCAACGTCCTGACTTTC
V gene: TRBV5-1; J gene: TRBJ2-1; D gene: -; clone size: -; CDR3 protein: CASSLTGNSYNEQFF; CDR3 DNA: TGCGCCAGCAGCTTGACAGGCAACTCCTACAATGAGCAGTTCTTC
V gene: TRBV28; J gene: TRBJ2-5; D gene: TRBD1; clone size: -; CDR3 protein: CASSQGVETQYF; CDR3 DNA: TGTGCCAGCAGTCAGGGGGTTGAGACCCAGTACTTC
V gene: TRBV6-1; J gene: TRBJ2-1; D gene: -; clone size: -; CDR3 protein: CASNPGPDGNEQFF; CDR3 DNA: TGTGCCAGCAATCCGGGACCTGACGGTAATGAGCAGTTCTTC
V gene: TRBV9; J gene: TRBJ2-1; D gene: TRBD1; clone size: -; CDR3 protein: CASSVRDRAYNEQFF; CDR3 DNA: TGTGCCAGCAGCGTCCGGGACAGGGCCTACAATGAGCAGTTCTTC
V gene: TRBV7-9; J gene: TRBJ2-2; D gene: -; clone size: -; CDR3 protein: CASSLPDGTWNTGELFF; CDR3 DNA: TGTGCCAGCAGCTTACCGGACGGCACGTGGAACACCGGGGAGCTGTTTTTT
V gene: TRBV7-3; J gene: TRBJ1-6; D gene: -; clone size: -; CDR3 protein: CASSQEGENSPLHF; CDR3 DNA: TGTGCCAGCAGCCAAGAGGGGGAGAATTCACCCCTCCACTTT
V gene: TRBV6-6; J gene: TRBJ1-5; D gene: TRBD1; clone size: -; CDR3 protein: CASSYGTGDQPQHF; CDR3 DNA: TGTGCCAGCAGTTACGGGACAGGGGATCAGCCCCAGCATTTT
V gene: TRBV20-1; J gene: TRBJ2-7; D gene: -; clone size: -; CDR3 protein: CRVPSSYEQYF; CDR3 DNA: TGCAGGGTGCCTAGCTCGTACGAGCAGTACTTC
V gene: TRBV7-2; J gene: TRBJ1-2; D gene: -; clone size: -; CDR3 protein: CASSLIMGGSGYTF; CDR3 DNA: TGTGCCAGCAGCTTAATCATGGGGGGCTCTGGCTACACCTTC
V gene: TRBV6-5; J gene: TRBJ2-4; D gene: -; clone size: -; CDR3 protein: CASSYASMVGNIQYF; CDR3 DNA: TGTGCCAGCAGTTACGCCAGTATGGTTGGAAACATTCAGTACTTC
V gene: TRBV5-4; J gene: TRBJ2-5; D gene: TRBD2; clone size: -; CDR3 protein: CASSRTSGGAGETQYF; CDR3 DNA: TGTGCCAGCAGCAGGACTAGCGGGGGGGCAGGGGAGACCCAGTACTTC
V gene: TRBV5-1; J gene: TRBJ1-2; D gene: -; clone size: few; CDR3 protein: CASSATANYGYTF; CDR3 DNA: TGCGCCAGCAGCGCCACAGCAAACTATGGCTACACCTTC
V gene: TRBV5-1; J gene: TRBJ2-3; D gene: TRBD2; clone size: -; CDR3 protein: CASSIGTSGGLGDTQYF; CDR3 DNA: TGCGCCAGCAGCATCGGGACTAGCGGGGGGCTAGGAGATACGCAGTATTTT
V gene: TRBV7-8; J gene: TRBJ2-6; D gene: -; clone size: few; CDR3 protein: CASSLPLSANVLTF; CDR3 DNA: TGTGCCAGCAGCCTTCCCTTATCGGCCAACGTCCTGACTTTC
V gene: TRBV28; J gene: TRBJ2-3; D gene: TRBD2; clone size: -; CDR3 protein: CASSRLAGGADTQYF; CDR3 DNA: TGTGCCAGCAGTCGACTAGCGGGGGGGGCAGATACGCAGTATTTT
V gene: TRBV11-3; J gene: TRBJ1-1; D gene: -; clone size: -; CDR3 protein: CASSLERAAGEAFF; CDR3 DNA: TGTGCCAGCAGCTTAGAAAGGGCTGCAGGGGAAGCTTTCTTT